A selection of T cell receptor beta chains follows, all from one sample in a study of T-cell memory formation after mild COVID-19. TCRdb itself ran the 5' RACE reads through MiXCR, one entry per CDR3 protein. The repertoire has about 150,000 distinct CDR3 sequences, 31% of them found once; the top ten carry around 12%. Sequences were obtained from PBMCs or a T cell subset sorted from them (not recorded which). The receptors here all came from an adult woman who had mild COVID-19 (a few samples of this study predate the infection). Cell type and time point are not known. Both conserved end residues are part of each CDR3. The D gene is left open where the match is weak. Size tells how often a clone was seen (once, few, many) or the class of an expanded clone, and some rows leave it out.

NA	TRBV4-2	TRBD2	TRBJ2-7	TGTGCCAGCAGCCAAGAGTTGGTGACACTAGCGGTCTACGAGCAGTACTTC	CASSQELVTLAVYEQYF
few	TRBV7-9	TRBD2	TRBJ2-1	TGTGCCAGCAGCCGGCACGGCGGGAGGAGAAATGAGCAGTTCTTC	CASSRHGGRRNEQFF
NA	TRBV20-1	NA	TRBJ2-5	TGCAGTGCCCGCCGGTCAGGGAGGGAGACCCAGTACTTC	CSARRSGRETQYF
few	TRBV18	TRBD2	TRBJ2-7	TGTGCCAGCTCACGGGGGGTAGCGGGGAGAAACTACGAGCAGTACTTC	CASSRGVAGRNYEQYF
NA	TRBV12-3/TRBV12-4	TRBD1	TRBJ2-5	TGTGCCAGCAGTCTGAGCGACAGGGTAGAGACCCAGTACTTC	CASSLSDRVETQYF
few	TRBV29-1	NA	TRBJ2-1	TGCAGCGTTGAGGACGGGCCTTACAATGAGCAGTTCTTC	CSVEDGPYNEQFF
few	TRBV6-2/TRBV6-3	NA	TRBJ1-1	TGTGCCAGCAGTTCTCCGAGGGGGGCCACTGAAGCTTTCTTT	CASSSPRGATEAFF
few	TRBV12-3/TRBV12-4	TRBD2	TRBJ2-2	TGTGCCAGCAGATATAGCGGGAGGGCCGGGACCGGGGAGCTGTTTTTT	CASRYSGRAGTGELFF
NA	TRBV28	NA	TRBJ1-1	TGTGCCAGCAGTTCAGCTATCGAAGCTTTCTTT	CASSSAIEAFF
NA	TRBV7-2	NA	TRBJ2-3	TGTGCCAGCAGCTTAATGGCGGGGATATACACAGATACGCAGTATTTT	CASSLMAGIYTDTQYF
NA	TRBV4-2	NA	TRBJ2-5	TGTGCCAGCAGCCCCATGTTCCAAGAGACCCAGTACTTC	CASSPMFQETQYF
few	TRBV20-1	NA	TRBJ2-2	TGCAGTGCTAGAGTCGGCGGGATGGCCGGGGAGCTGTTTTTT	CSARVGGMAGELFF
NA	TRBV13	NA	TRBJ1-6	TGTGCCAGCAGACAAGGGGGTAATTCACCCCTCCACTTT	CASRQGGNSPLHF
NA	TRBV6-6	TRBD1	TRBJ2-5	TGTGCCAGCAGTACCCGGGACAGCCCCCGGACCCAGTACTTC	CASSTRDSPRTQYF
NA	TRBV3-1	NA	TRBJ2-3	TGTGCCAGCAGCCGAAGGGCTCGGGGCACAGATACGCAGTATTTT	CASSRRARGTDTQYF
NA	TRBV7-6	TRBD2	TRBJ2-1	TGTGCCAGCAGCCACGGACTAGCGGGGGGGCTCACCTACAATGAGCAGTTCTTC	CASSHGLAGGLTYNEQFF